Reported below is one TCR beta chain. The antigen it binds to is not known. The input lacks base qualities; no much larger clone sits a single base away. The trial excluded patients who had a history of autoimmune disease or who were on systemic immunosuppression. Peripheral blood for TCR sequencing was collected from all dose cohorts at baseline, on cycle 4 day 1, and on cycle 7 day 1. Samples were obtained from an open-label, multicenter, first-in-human phase I dose-escalation trial of ivuxolimab. Adults with locally advanced or metastatic melanoma, renal cell, hepatocellular, or head and neck squamous cell carcinoma were enrolled in the trial. CD4+ and CD8+ T cells were sorted separately from peripheral blood before TCR sequencing. CDR1 SNHLY and CDR2 FYNNEI were looked up in the germline V gene. The CDR3 covers 15 residues, taking in both the cysteine and the phenylalanine. Solely the CDR3 DNA is kept, with 45 bases framed from the first base. V loses 6 bases at its end and J loses 5 bases; junction bases beyond the gene matches: 9.

Genomic DNA was isolated from the sorted cells so that the TCRbeta CDR3 region could be sequenced. TCRbeta CDR3 regions were sequenced using the immunoSEQ Assay. Here the immuneACCESS table is served through TCRdb, limited to in-frame sequences with V and J called. Missing clones are a known gap in these copies; in checked studies unresolved V genes cover under half, and the rest lacks a known reason. The sample records roughly 6,000 clones, 71% of which are singletons. The top ten clonotypes cover around two thirds of the sample. This specimen comes from a study of OX40 agonist ivuxolimab in advanced cancers. Study-wide context: Ivuxolimab, which targeted the costimulatory receptor OX40 (CD134), was an agonistic, fully human IgG2 monoclonal antibody. Intravenous ivuxolimab was administered to patients every 2 weeks at six dose levels: 0.01, 0.1, 0.3, 1.5, 3 and 10 mg/kg. Among the 52 dose-escalation patients, approximately 20 had hepatocellular carcinoma, approximately 15 melanoma, 9 renal cell carcinoma and 9 head and neck cancer. In the dose-escalation cohort, more than 75% of patients were male, and the mean age was roughly 60 years, with a range of roughly 23 to 85. Patients were allowed to have had prior anti-PD-1, anti-PD-L1 or anti-CTLA-4 therapy, and 30% to 50% of the dose-escalation patients had previously received checkpoint inhibitors. Partial responses occurred in three dose-escalation patients, of whom one had hepatocellular carcinoma and two had cutaneous melanoma. Peripheral TCRbeta sequencing aimed to test whether ivuxolimab altered TCR sequence diversity and caused clonal T-cell expansion. The paper describes the monotherapy dose-escalation part (N ≈ 49 patients) of the phase I trial of ivuxolimab. General conclusions and limits of the study: At doses from 0.1 to 3.0 mg/kg, clonal expansion was seen in both CD4+ and CD8+ blood T cells between baseline and week 6. The antigen specificity of the peripheral T cells that underwent clonal expansion was not determined. Low levels of normalized T-cell clonal expansion were also seen in some patients who did not respond. In the 0.1-3.0 mg/kg groups, partial responders were among the patients with the lowest normalized peripheral clonal expansion, particularly in CD8+ T cells. On average, CD8+ T cells showed more expanded clones than CD4+ T cells after ivuxolimab.

The sequence was obtained from an adult with an advanced solid tumor such as melanoma, head and neck, liver or kidney cancer. The sequence joins TRBV2 to TRBJ1-4, and 7 junction bases match TRBD1. The sequences come from CD4+ or CD8+ T cells sorted from blood, collected in a trial of the OX40 agonist ivuxolimab. The sequenced DNA is TGTGCCAGCAGAGGCTTCCAGGGGGTAAATGAAAAACTGTTTTTT. Translation gives CASRGFQGVNEKLFF.